These T cell receptor beta chains were read from a single sample in a study of blood T cell repertoires in COVID-19. Using immunoSEQ multiplex PCR, the repertoire was profiled, and TCRdb retains in-frame clones only, with some absent. The data show about 94,000 clones, with around nine tenths seen just once and 4.5% to 6% held by the top ten. The sequenced sample was peripheral blood. The receptors were sampled from a woman of 80 years or more with acute or convalescent COVID-19. The CDR3 runs from the conserved cysteine through the conserved F or W. The D gene is left open where the match is weak. Expanded clones are given a class, and other clones once, few, many or no size at all.

cdr3_aa | cdr3_nt | v_call | d_call | clone_size | j_call
CASRISGAGADTQYF | TGTGCCAGCAGAATATCAGGGGCGGGTGCAGATACGCAGTATTTT | TRBV6-5 | . | once | TRBJ2-3
CASSQGLAGGLGGYNEQFF | TGCGCCAGCAGCCAGGGACTAGCGGGAGGGCTAGGGGGGTACAATGAGCAGTTCTTC | TRBV4-1 | TRBD2 | few | TRBJ2-1
CASSYGGSYEQYF | TGTGCCAGCAGTTACGGCGGGAGCTACGAGCAGTACTTC | TRBV6-6 | TRBD2 | . | TRBJ2-7
CASSQEIGTSGRARNEQYF | TGCGCCAGCAGCCAAGAAATTGGGACTAGCGGGAGAGCAAGGAACGAGCAGTACTTC | TRBV4-1 | TRBD2 | . | TRBJ2-7
CASSPDRVYGYTF | TGCGCCAGCAGCCCGGACAGGGTCTATGGCTACACCTTC | TRBV5-1 | TRBD1 | . | TRBJ1-2
CASSVAATSGYNEQFF | TGTGCCAGCAGCGTAGCTGCGACTAGCGGCTACAATGAGCAGTTCTTC | TRBV9 | TRBD2 | . | TRBJ2-1
CASSRGQGSAEAFF | TGTGCCAGCAGCCGGGGACAGGGGAGTGCTGAAGCTTTCTTT | TRBV5-6 | TRBD1 | . | TRBJ1-1
CASSLGPGNEQFF | TGTGCCAGCAGCCTAGGGCCAGGCAATGAGCAGTTCTTC | TRBV7-9 | . | . | TRBJ2-1
CASSEGQANQPQHF | TGTGCCAGCAGTGAAGGACAGGCGAATCAGCCCCAGCATTTT | TRBV2 | . | once | TRBJ1-5
CASSLQGYEQYF | TGTGCCAGCAGCTTACAGGGCTACGAGCAGTACTTC | TRBV7-2 | . | . | TRBJ2-7
CASSLRASGGDSGNTIYF | TGCGCCAGCAGCTTGCGGGCGTCTGGGGGGGACTCTGGAAACACCATATATTTT | TRBV5-1 | . | . | TRBJ1-3
CAWATGSTEAFF | TGTGCCTGGGCAACAGGGAGCACTGAAGCTTTCTTT | TRBV30 | . | . | TRBJ1-1
CASSLDRDYGYTF | TGTGCCAGCAGCCTCGACAGAGACTATGGCTACACCTTC | TRBV3-1/TRBV3-2 | . | few | TRBJ1-2
CASKTGASGNTIYF | TGCGCCAGCAAAACAGGGGCTAGCGGAAACACCATATATTTT | TRBV5-1 | TRBD1 | . | TRBJ1-3
CASSLARQGAFF | TGTGCCAGCAGCTTAGCGAGACAGGGAGCTTTCTTT | TRBV7-2 | TRBD1 | . | TRBJ1-1
CATSDGTGDPYNEQFF | TGTGCCACCAGTGATGGGACAGGGGACCCTTACAATGAGCAGTTCTTC | TRBV24-1 | TRBD1 | once | TRBJ2-1
CASSLVLAPGELFF | TGCGCCAGCAGCTTGGTGTTAGCCCCCGGGGAGCTGTTTTTT | TRBV5-1 | . | . | TRBJ2-2